These 12 T cell receptor beta chains were all obtained from the same sample, sequenced in a study of blood T cell repertoires in COVID-19. The data were produced by immunoSEQ multiplex PCR, yet TCRdb's version contains in-frame clones alone and is incomplete. The sample consists of approximately 360,000 clones, around 89% of them appearing once. Specimen: peripheral blood. The source is a man aged 40-49 years with acute or convalescent COVID-19.

The J gene is TRBJ1-4, the V gene TRBV27; a weak D match, TRBD1 (5 bases). V was pared by 0 bases and J by 3 bases, with 14 bases between. Germline CDR1 MNHEY, CDR2 SMNVEV (reference sequence). This CDR3 comprises 17 residues. This CDR3 is CASSLSWGWGANEKLFF. CDR3 nucleotide sequence: TGTGCCAGCAGTTTATCTTGGGGGTGGGGGGCTAATGAAAAACTGTTTTTT.

The V gene is TRBV7-9, the J gene TRBJ2-1; D possibly corresponds to TRBD2 (5 bases). The CDR3 loop spans 14 amino acids. Trimming took 0 bases from V and 9 from J, leaving 12 bases between them. CDR1 is SEHNR and CDR2 is FQNEAQ in the germline V gene (reference sequence). The DNA for the CDR3 is TGTGCCAGCAGCTTAGCAGTCGGGGAACGTGAGCAGTTCTTC. Its protein product is CASSLAVGEREQFF.

V is TRBV28 and J is TRBJ2-1; no firm D call. Trimming removed 3 bases at V and 10 bases at J, with 10 bases between. This CDR3 has 12 amino acids. Germline V gene sequence: CDR1 MDHEN, CDR2 SYDVKM. The CDR3 DNA reads as TGTGCCAGCAGTTTTCGGCCGAGGGAGCAGTTCTTC. Its translation is CASSFRPREQFF. The full variable domain, its missing parts supplied by reference TRBV28 and TRBJ2-1, is DVKVTQSSRYLVKRTGEKVFLECVQDMDHENMFWYRQDPGLGLRLIYFSYDVKMKEKGDIPEGYSVSREKKERFSLILESASTNQTSMYLCASSFRPREQFFGPGTRLTVL.

This rearrangement joins TRBV28 to TRBJ2-7; D perhaps matches TRBD2 (6 bases). Trimming removed 6 bases from V and 7 bases from J, with 13 bases in between. Germline CDR1 MDHEN, CDR2 SYDVKM. The CDR3 contains 12 residues. CDR3 bases: TGTGCCAGCAGCAAGACTAGTCTTGAGCAGTACTTC. The encoded protein is CASSKTSLEQYF.

The chain uses TRBV18 and TRBJ1-1; D is ambiguous. Germline V gene data show CDR1 as KGHSH and CDR2 as LQKENI. V lost 7 bases, J lost 7 bases, and 22 bases lay in between. This CDR3 contains 15 residues. CDR3 coding DNA: TGTGCCAGCTTAAGCATGTTGTCCTTGAACGGTGAAGCTTTCTTT. Its translation is CASLSMLSLNGEAFF. The variable domain in full, completed from reference TRBV18 and TRBJ1-1, reads NAGVMQNPRHLVRRRGQEARLRCSPMKGHSHVYWYRQLPEEGLKFMVYLQKENIIDESGMPKERFSAEFPKEGPSILRIQQVVRGDSAAYFCASLSMLSLNGEAFFGQGTRLTVV.

The J gene is TRBJ2-1, the V gene TRBV19, with D perhaps TRBD1 (5 bases). This CDR3 comprises 15 residues. Germline V CDR1 and CDR2: LNHDA, SQIVND (reference sequence). The germline V and J ends were trimmed by 0 bases and 1 base, with 7 bases remaining between them. CDR3 protein: CASSIEGLSYNEQFF. The CDR3 coding sequence is TGTGCCAGTAGTATAGAGGGGCTATCCTACAATGAGCAGTTCTTC.

J is TRBJ2-7 and V is TRBV6-5, with D possibly matching TRBD1 (7 bases). Deletions cut 3 bases from V and 2 bases from J, with 14 bases between. The CDR3 sequence is 15 residues long. Per germline, CDR1 MNHEY and CDR2 SVGAGI. The CDR3 region is CASSYPARGAYEQYF. CDR3 DNA: TGTGCCAGCAGTTATCCCGCCAGGGGGGCCTACGAGCAGTACTTC.

This clone showed up just once. This chain links TRBV3-1 (or the pseudogene TRBV3-2) with TRBJ2-2; the match to TRBD2 covers 7 bases. The V segment lost 1 base and the J segment 3 bases; nucleotides outside the gene matches: 5. From germline, CDR1 is LGHDT and CDR2 YNNKEL (reference sequence). The CDR3 extends over 16 amino acids. Here the CDR3 reads CASSQATAGYTGELFF. CDR3 nucleotides: TGTGCCAGCAGCCAAGCCACAGCGGGGTACACCGGGGAGCTGTTTTTT.

The chain is built from TRBV13 and TRBJ2-3, with D possibly matching TRBD2 (7 bases). V lost 5 bases and J 6 bases, leaving 30 bases between the germline ends. The CDR3 consists of 19 residues. The germline V gene encodes CDR1 PRHDT and CDR2 FYEKMQ (reference sequence). CDR3 coding DNA: TGTGCCAGCAGCCGTAGCTTATCCCTCAAGAGGGGGGGGTCGGATACGCAGTATTTT. Translated: CASSRSLSLKRGGSDTQYF.

The chain combines TRBV3-1 (or the pseudogene TRBV3-2) with TRBJ2-2; a possible D gene is TRBD1 (6 bases). The CDR3 spans 15 residues. Looked up from germline, CDR1 is LGHDT and CDR2 is YNNKEL (reference sequence). V lost 1 base and J lost 2, with 8 bases in between. Here the CDR3 reads CASSQGGRNTGELFF. DNA for the CDR3: TGTGCCAGCAGCCAAGGGGGGCGCAACACCGGGGAGCTGTTTTTT.

The rearrangement uses TRBV9 and TRBJ2-1, with D perhaps matching TRBD1 (6 bases). The CDR3 extends over 15 amino acids. Germline CDR1 and CDR2: SGDLS and YYNGEE. V was trimmed by 1 base and J by 5 bases, leaving 13 bases between them. CDR3 DNA sequence: TGTGCCAGCAGCGTAATGGGGGCCGCCGACAATGAGCAGTTCTTC. Amino acid sequence: CASSVMGAADNEQFF.

The V gene is TRBV4-1, the J gene TRBJ1-1; TRBD1 matches at 7 bases. CDR3 length equals 15 residues. Germline V lookup: CDR1 MGHRA, CDR2 YSYEKL. Trimming cost V 1 base and J 4 bases; bases outside gene matches: 6. The CDR3 region has the DNA TGCGCCAGCAGCCAAGGGCAGGGGGTCTTCACTGAAGCTTTCTTT. Its protein product is CASSQGQGVFTEAFF.